Presented here are 17 T cell receptor beta chains from one specimen sequenced in a study of blood T cell repertoires in COVID-19. Sequencing used immunoSEQ multiplex PCR; TCRdb keeps in-frame clones, though not all of them. The sample records over 20,000 clones, less than 85% being singletons. Sequencing was carried out using peripheral blood. Receptors originate from a human donor in a cohort sampled during active COVID-19.

This chain joins TRBV10-3 and TRBJ2-3; 8 bases match TRBD2. Unmatched junction bases numbered 2, after V lost 3 bases and J lost 0 bases. CDR3 length: 15 residues. Germline V lookup: CDR1 ENHRY, CDR2 SYGVKD. The CDR3 protein is CAISDPSGSTDTQYF. The DNA of the CDR3 is TGTGCCATCAGTGACCCTAGCGGGAGCACAGATACGCAGTATTTT.

The V gene is TRBV5-4, the J gene TRBJ2-5; TRBD1 matches 7 bases. With 2 bases clipped from V and 1 base from J, the junction kept 5 bases outside the gene matches. The CDR3 extends over 15 amino acids. CDR1 and CDR2 from the germline V gene are SGHNT and YYREEE (reference sequence). In DNA form, the CDR3 reads TGTGCCAGCAGCTTCCGTTACAGGGGCCAAGAGACCCAGTACTTC. As protein: CASSFRYRGQETQYF.

This clone has a single count. The chain employs TRBV4-3 and TRBJ1-5; D gene unclear. The CDR3 extends over 13 amino acids. V lost 1 base and J 5 bases, leaving 6 bases between the germline ends. Germline CDR1 and CDR2: LGHNA and YSLEER. The CDR3 DNA is TGCGCCAGCAGCCAAGCCCCGGATCAGCCCCAGCATTTT. Translating it yields CASSQAPDQPQHF.

J is TRBJ2-2 and V is TRBV2, with 10 nucleotides matching TRBD2. The trim removed 4 bases at V and 4 bases at J, leaving 3 bases unmatched. The CDR3 is made up of 15 amino acids. Germline V gives CDR1 SNHLY, CDR2 FYNNEI. The CDR3 DNA reads TGTGCCAGCAGTGGAAGCGGGGGGGGCACCGGGGAGCTGTTTTTT. This codes for CASSGSGGGTGELFF. The complete variable domain, with remaining parts taken from reference TRBV2 and TRBJ2-2, reads EPEVTQTPSHQVTQMGQEVILRCVPISNHLYFYWYRQILGQKVEFLVSFYNNEISEKSEIFDDQFSVERPDGSNFTLKIRSTKLEDSAMYFCASSGSGGGTGELFFGEGSRLTVL.

V gene TRBV28 combines with J gene TRBJ1-6; TRBD1 matches 7 bases. J gave up 10 bases and V 5 bases, and 11 bases lay outside the gene matches. The CDR3 length is 15 residues. CDR1 and CDR2 (germline): MDHEN, SYDVKM. Here the CDR3 reads CASSPETGSWSPLHF. Written as DNA, the CDR3 is TGTGCCAGCAGTCCCGAGACAGGGTCTTGGTCACCCCTCCACTTT.

V gene TRBV5-6 combines with J gene TRBJ2-7; maybe TRBD2 (7 bases). V was clipped by 3 bases and J by 2 bases, with 18 bases between them. CDR3 length: 16 amino acids. Germline V gives CDR1 SGHDT, CDR2 YYEEEE. The CDR3 loop is CASSWGGRGSPYEQYF. CDR3 DNA: TGTGCCAGCAGCTGGGGGGGCCGGGGGAGTCCCTACGAGCAGTACTTC.

V gene TRBV19 combines with J gene TRBJ1-1, with 7 bases matching TRBD1. V shed 5 bases and J 0 bases; nucleotides not matched to a gene: 6. Germline CDR1 reads LNHDA; CDR2 reads SQIVND (reference sequence). The CDR3 extends over 15 amino acids. In DNA, the CDR3 is TGTGCCAGTAGTCCGAGGGACAGAGTGAACACTGAAGCTTTCTTT. Translation gives CASSPRDRVNTEAFF.

This chain links TRBV29-1 with TRBJ2-1; D is perhaps TRBD2 (6 bases). V was pared by 4 bases and J by 8 bases, with 12 bases between. There are 12 residues in the CDR3. CDR1 is SQVTM and CDR2 is ANQGSEA in the germline V gene. As DNA, the CDR3 is TGCAGCGTTGCTCACGGGAGCCATGAGCAGTTCTTC. It translates to CSVAHGSHEQFF.

This clone was recorded a few times. This sequence joins TRBV30 and TRBJ2-7; 11 bases match TRBD1. This CDR3 spans 14 amino acids. V was clipped by 8 bases and J by 6 bases; unmatched bases: 12. Germline lookup yields CDR1 GTSNPN and CDR2 SVGIG (reference sequence). CDR3 DNA sequence: TGTGCCCGAGACTCAGGACAGGGGGCGAGCGAGCAGTACTTC. Protein: CARDSGQGASEQYF.

The CDR3 coding sequence is TGTGCCAGCACCGGGACTAGCGTTCAAGAGACCCAGTACTTC. The encoded protein is CASTGTSVQETQYF. The chain combines TRBV2 with TRBJ2-5, with 10 bases aligning to TRBD2. The CDR3 loop spans 14 amino acids. V gave up 7 bases and J gave up 2 bases; unmatched junction bases: 4. Germline-derived CDR1 and CDR2 are SNHLY and FYNNEI.

The chain uses TRBV5-1 and TRBJ2-7; perhaps TRBD1 as D (5 bases). V gave up 4 bases and J gave up 1 base, with 12 bases separating them. The germline V gene has CDR1 SGHRS and CDR2 YFSETQ. The CDR3 runs to 14 residues. Here the CDR3 reads CASSPEGDSYEQYF. The CDR3 region has the DNA TGCGCCAGCAGCCCAGAAGGGGATTCCTACGAGCAGTACTTC.

V and J are TRBV10-3 and TRBJ2-7; 7 bases line up with TRBD1. This CDR3 is 12 amino acids long. Germline CDR1 and CDR2: ENHRY and SYGVKD. The V gene end was trimmed by 2 bases and the J gene end by 12 bases; junction bases not matched to a gene: 7. The DNA of the CDR3 is TGTGCCATCAGTGAGGGCAGGGGGATTGGGTACTTC. As protein: CAISEGRGIGYF.

This clone has only a few counts. V usage is TRBV23-1 and J usage is TRBJ1-5, with a weak D call TRBD1 (5 bases). TRBV23-1 is an ORF; its function is uncertain. With 2 bases removed from V and 5 bases from J, the gap between germline ends came to 13 bases. The CDR3 runs 15 residues. The CDR3, as DNA: TGCGCCAGCAGTCAAACAGGAGGGGTACATCAGCCCCAGCATTTT. Translating it yields CASSQTGGVHQPQHF.

The rearrangement links TRBV3-1 (or the pseudogene TRBV3-2) to TRBJ2-7, with D perhaps TRBD2 (5 bases). V was pared by 5 bases and J by 3 bases, with 14 bases between. CDR3 length: 14 residues. Germline V gene sequence: CDR1 LGHDT, CDR2 YNNKEL (reference sequence). The CDR3 DNA is TGTGCCAGCAGCTCACGTGGGAGTGGCTACGAGCAGTACTTC. Translating it yields CASSSRGSGYEQYF.

This clone has just one count. J is TRBJ2-3 and V is TRBV14; 10 nucleotides match TRBD2. The CDR3 length is 15 residues. The V gene's germline CDR1 is SGHDN and CDR2 FVKESK. Germline trimming cut 3 bases from V and 9 bases from J; bases unmatched to any gene: 9. The CDR3 nucleotides are TGTGCCAGCAGCCATATCACTAGCGGGGCTAGGACGCAGTATTTT. Its translation is CASSHITSGARTQYF.

The V gene is TRBV11-2, the J gene TRBJ2-2; D gene uncertain. V was trimmed by 1 base and J by 8 bases, leaving 17 bases between them. The CDR3 is 16 amino acids. CDR1 and CDR2 from the germline V gene are SGHAT and FQNNGV. The DNA of the CDR3 is TGTGCCAGCAGCTTAGGGGCAGGTTTGGTGGCAGGGGAGCTGTTTTTT. It codes for CASSLGAGLVAGELFF.

The chain employs TRBV3-1 (or the pseudogene TRBV3-2) and TRBJ1-6; D remains ambiguous. CDR3 size: 15 residues. Germline CDR1 LGHDT, CDR2 YNNKEL (reference sequence). The ends were cut back, 0 bases at V and 7 bases at J, with 10 bases in the middle. The CDR3 spells CASSQEVRVNSPLHF. In DNA form, the CDR3 reads TGTGCCAGCAGCCAAGAAGTCCGGGTAAATTCACCCCTCCACTTT.